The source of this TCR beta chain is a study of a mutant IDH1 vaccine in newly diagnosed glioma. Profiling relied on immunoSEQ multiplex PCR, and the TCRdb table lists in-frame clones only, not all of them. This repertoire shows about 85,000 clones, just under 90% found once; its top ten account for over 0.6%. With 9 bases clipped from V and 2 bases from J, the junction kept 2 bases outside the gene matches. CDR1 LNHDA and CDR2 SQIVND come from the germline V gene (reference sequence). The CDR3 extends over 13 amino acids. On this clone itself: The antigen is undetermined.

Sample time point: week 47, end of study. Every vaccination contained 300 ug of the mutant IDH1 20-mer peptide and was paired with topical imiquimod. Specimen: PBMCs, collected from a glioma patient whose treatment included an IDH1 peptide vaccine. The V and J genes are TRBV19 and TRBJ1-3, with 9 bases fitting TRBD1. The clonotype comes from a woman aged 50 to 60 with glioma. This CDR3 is CASRDRAGNTIYF. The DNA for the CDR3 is TGTGCCAGCCGGGACAGGGCTGGAAACACCATATATTTT.